This T cell receptor beta chain was documented in a study of blood T cell repertoires in COVID-19 (dated by TCRdb to 2018 to 2021). For context, the study as a whole: Samples covering the acute and convalescent phases of COVID-19 were provided by collaborators in the United States, Italy and Spain. The material from the prospective study consisted of cDNA or gDNA derived from T cells, B-cell-depleted T cells, or PBMCs. The dataset comprised deeply sampled blood TCRbeta repertoires from subjects exposed to, actively infected with, or recovered from COVID-19. The repertoires were released in a freely available public database meant as a resource for research on the immune response to SARS-CoV-2. The samples were drawn from the first 160 participants of the ongoing ImmuneRACE study and from 950 to 1,500 subjects provided by 6 global collaborators. A de-identified subject ID, COVID-19 status, age in years and sex were almost always included in the sample metadata. Where available, HLA class I and class II types were taken from metadata supplied by the sample provider and were not determined by assay-based typing.

What the authors observed across the whole study: The quantity of clinical and demographic metadata differed by source and by participant and was supplied without curation.

V is trimmed back by 4 bases and J by 3 bases, and the junction contains 9 bases that no gene match accounts for. CDR1 and CDR2, looked up from the germline V gene, are MGHRA and YSYEKL. CDR3 length: 18 amino acids, cysteine to phenylalanine. The read is trimmed to its CDR3 DNA, 54 bases read in frame from base 1. The immunoSEQ Assay, a bias-controlled multiplex PCR, was used to amplify TCRbeta CDR3 regions from genomic DNA. From the authors' description of their analysis: The number of nucleated cells in each sample was estimated by amplification of reference gene primers within the assay. To quantify the absolute abundance of each unique TCRbeta CDR3 rearrangement, sequence reads were collapsed and filtered. For each sample, productive Simpson clonality was calculated as the square root of Simpson's diversity index across productive rearrangements. Held by TCRdb, this immuneACCESS table contains in-frame sequences only and omits some clones. Under half of the omission traces to an unresolved V gene where checked; the cause of the rest is unknown. V, J and clone size derive from that table, while D and trimming were established from the DNA sequence. The sample table lists roughly 520,000 clones, 88% of them with a count of one. The ten largest clones add up to over 1.5% of the sample.

For this clone: The target of this receptor is not known. The input lacks base qualities; no much larger clone sits a single base away.

Participants in the prospective study were enrolled through a virtual design, were aged about 18 to 100 years, and lived in roughly 25 United States geographic areas. To assign participants to cohorts, the prospective study relied on clinical history that participants themselves reported in a screening survey and a study questionnaire. Recovered participants in ImmuneRACE Cohort 3 were defined by two consecutive negative NP/OP PCR tests, clearance by a healthcare professional, or resolution of symptoms. In the prospective study, mobile phlebotomists collected whole blood, serum and a nasopharyngeal or oropharyngeal swab from each participant. Participants in the prospective study had the option to provide additional blood draws and questionnaires over a 2-month period. Blood samples from the prospective study were shipped frozen or at room temperature prior to DNA extraction.

The sequencing sample was made of PBMCs or T cells enriched from blood (not recorded which). The V and J segments used are TRBV4-1 and TRBJ2-2; TRBD1 fits 12 bases in the junction. The source is a woman aged 40 to 55 who had recovered from COVID-19. The CDR3 here reads CASSPYGTGGSDTGELFF. The sequence in DNA is TGCGCCAGCAGCCCGTACGGGACAGGGGGCTCGGACACCGGGGAGCTGTTTTTT.